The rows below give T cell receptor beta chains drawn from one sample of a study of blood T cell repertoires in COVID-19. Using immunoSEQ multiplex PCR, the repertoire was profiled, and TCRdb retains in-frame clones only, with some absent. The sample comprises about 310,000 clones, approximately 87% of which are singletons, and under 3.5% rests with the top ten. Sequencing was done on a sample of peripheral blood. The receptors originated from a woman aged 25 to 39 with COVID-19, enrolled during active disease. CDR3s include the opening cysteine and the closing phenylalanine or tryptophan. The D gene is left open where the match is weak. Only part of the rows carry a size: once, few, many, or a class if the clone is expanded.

DNA: TGTGCCAGCAGTCCGCTCGGACAGGAGAACACTGAAGCTTTCTTT; CDR3: CASSPLGQENTEAFF; length: 15; J: TRBJ1-1; size: NA; D: TRBD1; V: TRBV7-8
DNA: TGTGCCAGCAGCAGGAGCTCTGGGGCCAACGTCCTGACTTTC; CDR3: CASSRSSGANVLTF; length: 14; J: TRBJ2-6; size: NA; D: NA; V: TRBV7-9
DNA: TGTGCCAGCAGTGCGGACTTCAATCAGCCCCAGCATTTT; CDR3: CASSADFNQPQHF; length: 13; J: TRBJ1-5; size: NA; D: NA; V: TRBV27
DNA: TGTGCCAGCAGTTACGTTGGGACAGGGCAAAACTACGAGCAGTACTTC; CDR3: CASSYVGTGQNYEQYF; length: 16; J: TRBJ2-7; size: NA; D: TRBD1; V: TRBV6-5
DNA: TGCGCCAGCAGCTGGGGATGGGATCAGGGGAGCAATCAGCCCCAGCATTTT; CDR3: CASSWGWDQGSNQPQHF; length: 17; J: TRBJ1-5; size: NA; D: NA; V: TRBV5-1
DNA: TGTGCCAGCAGCTGGACAGGGGGTTACACTGAAGCTTTCTTT; CDR3: CASSWTGGYTEAFF; length: 14; J: TRBJ1-1; size: NA; D: TRBD1; V: TRBV7-9
DNA: TGTGCCAGCAGCTTGGGGAGCGGGAGTCCGGACGAGCAGTACTTC; CDR3: CASSLGSGSPDEQYF; length: 15; J: TRBJ2-7; size: NA; D: TRBD2; V: TRBV5-8
DNA: TGTGCCAGCAGTGAAGCGTGGGGGGGAGGGACTGAAGCTTTCTTT; CDR3: CASSEAWGGGTEAFF; length: 15; J: TRBJ1-1; size: NA; D: NA; V: TRBV6-1
DNA: TGTGCCAGCAGTTTAGAAGGGCGGGATGGCTACACCTTC; CDR3: CASSLEGRDGYTF; length: 13; J: TRBJ1-2; size: many; D: NA; V: TRBV27
DNA: TGTGCCAGCAGCTTAGAGCGGGAGTCCTACAATGAGCAGTTCTTC; CDR3: CASSLERESYNEQFF; length: 15; J: TRBJ2-1; size: NA; D: TRBD2; V: TRBV11-2
DNA: TGTGCCAGTAGTATGCCCCTTAGGAGGAAGAACACTGAAGCTTTCTTT; CDR3: CASSMPLRRKNTEAFF; length: 16; J: TRBJ1-1; size: NA; D: NA; V: TRBV19
DNA: TGCGCCAGCAGCTTAGACGGGAATAGCAATCAGCCCCAGCATTTT; CDR3: CASSLDGNSNQPQHF; length: 15; J: TRBJ1-5; size: NA; D: NA; V: TRBV5-1
DNA: TGCGCCAGCAGCTTGGCCCTAGCGGGAGGATACGAGCAGTACTTC; CDR3: CASSLALAGGYEQYF; length: 15; J: TRBJ2-7; size: NA; D: TRBD2; V: TRBV5-1
DNA: TGTGCCAGCAGCCAAGCCGGCCAAGGGACAGCAAACCAAGAGACCCAGTACTTC; CDR3: CASSQAGQGTANQETQYF; length: 18; J: TRBJ2-5; size: NA; D: TRBD1; V: TRBV14
DNA: TGTGCCAGCAGTTATTACAGGGTATCTGGAAACACCATATATTTT; CDR3: CASSYYRVSGNTIYF; length: 15; J: TRBJ1-3; size: NA; D: NA; V: TRBV28